This T cell receptor beta chain was sequenced for a study of cytomegalovirus exposure and HLA in healthy donors. Study summary: Unique TCRs numbering around 80 million, obtained from HLA-typed donors, made up an early data release.

The PCR contained 60 Vbeta and 13 Jbeta primers. Measured with immunoSEQ multiplex PCR; TCRdb has only the in-frame clones, and not every one. Of around 110,000 clones listed, over 65% are singletons. The CDR3 totals 13 residues. CDR1 is MNHNY and CDR2 is SVGAGI in the germline V gene (reference sequence). The V gene lost 11 bases and the J gene lost 1 base, with 14 bases spanning the gap. This TCR derives from a woman aged 35 to 49 in good health and CMV-seropositive. V usage is TRBV6-6 and J usage is TRBJ1-1; D may be TRBD1 (5 bases). Sequenced material: PBMCs. CDR3 in amino acids: CAGRRGANTEAFF. As DNA, the CDR3 is TGTGCCGGCCGAAGGGGCGCGAACACTGAAGCTTTCTTT.